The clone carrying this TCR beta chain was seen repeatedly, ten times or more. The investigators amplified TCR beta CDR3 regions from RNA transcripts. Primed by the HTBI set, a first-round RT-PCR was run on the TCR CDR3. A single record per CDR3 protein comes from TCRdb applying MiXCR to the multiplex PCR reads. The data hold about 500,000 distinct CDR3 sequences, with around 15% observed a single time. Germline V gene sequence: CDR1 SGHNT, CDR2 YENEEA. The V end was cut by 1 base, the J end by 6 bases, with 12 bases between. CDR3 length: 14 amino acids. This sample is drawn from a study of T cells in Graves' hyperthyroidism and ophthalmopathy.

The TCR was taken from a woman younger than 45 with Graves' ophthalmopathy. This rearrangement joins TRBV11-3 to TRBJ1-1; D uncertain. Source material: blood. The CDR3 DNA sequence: TGTGCCAGCAGCTTAGGGACCGTGTTCGCTGAAGCTTTCTTT. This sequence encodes CASSLGTVFAEAFF.